These 31 T cell receptor beta chains came from one sample sequenced in a study of identical twins. TCRdb recomputed calls from the 5' RACE reads with MiXCR, one row per CDR3 protein. The sample has about 240,000 distinct CDR3 sequences; over 9.5% are singletons. Input material: memory T cells sorted from blood. The receptors here all came from a man aged 50 to 60 in good health.

This clonotype was detected many times. The chain joins TRBV2 to TRBJ2-3, with TRBD2 matching over 10 bases. Germline CDR1 is SNHLY and CDR2 is FYNNEI. This CDR3 contains 16 residues. J gave up 3 bases and V 5 bases, and 8 bases lay outside the gene matches. CDR3 in DNA: TGTGCCAGCAGTCCTCAGGGACTAGCGAAGACAGATACGCAGTATTTT. Protein: CASSPQGLAKTDTQYF.

Ten or more counts support this clonotype. The rearrangement uses TRBV15 and TRBJ1-6, with a weak D call TRBD1 (5 bases). Germline CDR1 reads LNHNV; CDR2 reads YYDKDF (reference sequence). This CDR3 region has 14 residues. The V gene lost 0 bases and the J gene lost 10 bases, with 10 bases spanning the gap. The CDR3 is CATSREGKGSPLHF. In nucleotides, the CDR3 is TGTGCCACCAGCAGAGAAGGAAAGGGGTCACCCCTCCACTTT.

V usage is TRBV4-2 and J usage is TRBJ1-3, with 9 bases identical to TRBD1. Trimming took 4 bases from V and 2 from J; bases not matched to a gene: 9. CDR3 length: 17 amino acids. Germline CDR1 LGHNA, CDR2 YNFKEQ. The CDR3 protein is CASSRTYRGQTGNTIYF. The CDR3 bases are TGTGCCAGCAGCCGAACTTACAGGGGGCAGACTGGAAACACCATATATTTT.

Only a few counts were recorded for this clonotype. V usage is TRBV6-1 and J usage is TRBJ1-1; D is undetermined. This CDR3 is 13 amino acids long. The V gene lost 6 bases and the J gene lost 10 bases, with 18 bases spanning the gap. Germline lookup yields CDR1 MNHNS and CDR2 SASEGT. The CDR3 DNA is TGTGCCAGCAGGAGCCCGCTTGCGCCAATAGCTTTCTTT. It specifies CASRSPLAPIAFF.

This clonotype was seen many times. CDR3 in amino acids: CASSYGQGNQPQHF. The CDR3 bases are TGTGCCAGCAGTTACGGACAGGGGAATCAGCCCCAGCATTTT. This rearrangement joins TRBV2 to TRBJ1-5; 9 nucleotides agree with TRBD1. V gave up 5 bases and J gave up 4 bases; unmatched junction bases: 3. The CDR3 loop spans 14 amino acids. Germline CDR1 and CDR2: SNHLY and FYNNEI.

This clonotype was counted at least ten times. This chain's CDR3 is CSVRGVVNEQFF. The CDR3 nucleotides read TGCAGCGTAAGAGGGGTAGTCAATGAGCAGTTCTTC. V is TRBV29-1 and J is TRBJ2-1; D is perhaps TRBD1 or TRBD2 (5 bases each). The CDR3 spans 12 residues. The V end was cut by 6 bases, the J end by 6 bases, with 12 bases between. Germline V CDR1 and CDR2: SQVTM, ANQGSEA.

The table lists this clonotype with many counts. V gene TRBV5-6 combines with J gene TRBJ2-5, with a weak D call TRBD2 (5 bases). The CDR3 is 13 residues long. The germline V gene has CDR1 SGHDT and CDR2 YYEEEE. The V and J ends lost 1 base and 5 bases respectively, with 9 bases between them. Here the CDR3 reads CASSLILAETQYF. Here the CDR3 DNA reads TGTGCCAGCAGCTTGATTCTAGCTGAGACCCAGTACTTC.

This clonotype was counted only a few times. The genes are TRBV7-8 and TRBJ2-7, with D possibly being TRBD2 (5 bases). CDR3 length equals 14 residues. V lost 3 bases and J lost 5, with 14 bases in between. CDR1 and CDR2 from the germline V gene are SGHVS and FQNEAQ. Written as DNA, the CDR3 is TGTGCCAGCAGCTTTGAGGGAGTTGTCGACGAGCAGTACTTC. Protein sequence: CASSFEGVVDEQYF.

This clonotype has a count of ten or more. The chain's CDR3 is CASSLRGQANQPQHF. The CDR3 bases are TGTGCCAGCAGCTTAAGGGGGCAGGCCAATCAGCCCCAGCATTTT. The gene calls are TRBV7-2 and TRBJ1-5; the match to TRBD1 covers 7 bases. The CDR3 runs to 15 residues. The V segment lost 2 bases and the J segment 3 bases; nucleotides outside the gene matches: 4. CDR1 and CDR2 from the germline V gene are SGHTA and FQGNSA.

This clonotype was picked up a small number of times. V is TRBV12-3 or TRBV12-4 and J is TRBJ1-2; D is perhaps TRBD1 (5 bases). The CDR3 runs 13 residues. Trimming removed 7 bases at V and 4 bases at J, with 13 bases between. The CDR3 DNA follows: TGTGCCAGCACTCTAAGGGGTGCCTATGGCTACACCTTC. As protein: CASTLRGAYGYTF.

This clonotype was counted between two and nine times. The chain joins TRBV7-9 to TRBJ1-2, with 9 positions matching TRBD1. The CDR3 has 14 residues. V dropped 5 bases and J dropped 8; count of bases not matched to a gene: 9. Germline lookup yields CDR1 SEHNR and CDR2 FQNEAQ (reference sequence). The CDR3 region is CASSPRTGVDGYTF. CDR3 in DNA: TGTGCCAGCAGCCCTCGGACAGGGGTGGACGGCTACACCTTC.

This clonotype occurred a few times. The DNA of the CDR3 is TGTGCCAGCAGTTACACCACTCAGGGGGCCTTGCTTGACACTGAAGCTTTCTTT. Translated, it gives CASSYTTQGALLDTEAFF. The chain is built from TRBV6-2 or TRBV6-3 and TRBJ1-1, with TRBD1 matching over 8 bases. V shed 2 bases, J shed 3 bases, and the junction held 14 bases outside the gene matches. The CDR3 is 18 amino acids. Germline CDR1 and CDR2: MNHEY and SVGEGT.

This clonotype was seen a handful of times. The CDR3 DNA reads as TGTGCCAGTAGTATACCGCTTGGAGAGACCCAGTACTTC. Protein sequence: CASSIPLGETQYF. V usage is TRBV19 and J usage is TRBJ2-5; D call uncertain. Germline assignment: CDR1 LNHDA and CDR2 SQIVND (reference sequence). There are 13 residues in the CDR3. V was clipped by 2 bases and J by 4 bases, with 8 bases between them.

This clonotype was seen a few times. V and J are TRBV20-1 and TRBJ2-3, with 7 bases identical to TRBD1. This CDR3 has 15 residues. The germline gives CDR1 DFQATT, CDR2 SNEGSKA (reference sequence). Unmatched junction bases numbered 4, after V lost 0 bases and J lost 1 base. DNA of the CDR3: TGCAGTGCTAGAGATGGGGACAGAGGCACAGATACGCAGTATTTT. Translated, it gives CSARDGDRGTDTQYF.

This clonotype has more than one count but fewer than ten. The chain uses TRBV19 and TRBJ1-6, with 7 positions matching TRBD1. Trimming at V came to 7 bases and at J to 13 bases, leaving 10 bases not matched to a gene. CDR1 and CDR2 (germline): LNHDA, SQIVND (reference sequence). The CDR3 runs to 13 residues. As DNA, the CDR3 is TGTGCCAGTACCCGGGACAGCTCGATGCCCCTCCACTTT. This gives the protein CASTRDSSMPLHF.

This clonotype was found once. It may be a read error: a sequence one base away is much more abundant. V is TRBV7-8 and J is TRBJ2-1, with D perhaps assigned TRBD1 or TRBD2 (6 bases each). Germline loops: CDR1 SGHVS, CDR2 FQNEAQ. The CDR3 sequence is 17 residues long. CDR3 protein: CASSPLVGDNGGNGQFF. The DNA for the CDR3 is TGTGCCAGCAGCCCCTTAGTGGGGGACAATGGGGGGAATGGGCAGTTCTTC.

In this sample, this clonotype turned up many times. The chain uses TRBV5-1 and TRBJ2-1; D tentatively reads TRBD1 or TRBD2 (5 bases each). Deletions cut 2 bases from V and 8 bases from J, with 17 bases between. Germline V gene lookup returns CDR1 SGHRS and CDR2 YFSETQ. The CDR3 is made up of 15 amino acids. CDR3: CASSFGASVGDEQFF. The CDR3 coding sequence is TGCGCCAGCAGCTTCGGGGCGTCCGTCGGGGATGAGCAGTTCTTC.

This clonotype was picked up a small number of times. This chain connects TRBV7-9 to TRBJ1-2; D unclear. Germline V gives CDR1 SEHNR, CDR2 FQNEAQ (reference sequence). The CDR3 is 13 amino acids. With 5 bases removed from V and 0 bases from J, the gap between germline ends came to 7 bases. The CDR3 DNA follows: TGTGCCAGCAGCCCTGATCCTAACTATGGCTACACCTTC. Its translation: CASSPDPNYGYTF.

This chain connects TRBV7-3 to TRBJ2-2, with 10 bases matching TRBD1. V was pared by 5 bases and J by 4 bases, with 4 bases of the junction left unmatched. The CDR3 is 15 residues long. Looked up from germline, CDR1 is SGHTA and CDR2 is FQGTGA. In nucleotides, the CDR3 is TGTGCCAGCAGCCTAAGACAGGGGGCCACCGGGGAGCTGTTTTTT. This gives the protein CASSLRQGATGELFF.

The chain carries TRBV7-2 and TRBJ2-2; the match to TRBD2 covers 7 bases. With V trimmed by 1 base and J by 9 bases, 8 bases remained unmatched. CDR1 is SGHTA, CDR2 FQGNSA, per germline. CDR3 size: 15 residues. For the CDR3, the DNA is TGTGCCAGCAGCTTAGTTTTAGGCGGGAGCAGGGAGCTGTTTTTT. It codes for CASSLVLGGSRELFF.

This clonotype was recorded a few times. The rearrangement links TRBV12-3 or TRBV12-4 to TRBJ2-7; 8 nucleotides match TRBD1. V lost 5 bases and J lost 6; bases outside the gene matches: 6. CDR3 length: 13 residues. CDR3 sequence: CASSRTGKGEQYF. The CDR3 DNA reads TGTGCCAGCAGTCGGACAGGGAAGGGCGAGCAGTACTTC.

The rearrangement joins TRBV5-6 to TRBJ2-1, with 10 bases that match TRBD2. There are 15 residues in the CDR3. The germline CDR1 and CDR2 sequences are SGHDT and YYEEEE. V dropped 1 base and J dropped 7; count of bases not matched to a gene: 5. DNA of the CDR3: TGTGCCAGCAGCTTGAAGATAGCGGGGGGTAATGAGCAGTTCTTC. Translated, it gives CASSLKIAGGNEQFF.

This clonotype is a singleton in its sample. The genes are TRBV4-2 and TRBJ2-1; 7 nucleotides align to TRBD1. Germline V gene lookup returns CDR1 LGHNA and CDR2 YNFKEQ. The CDR3 contains 15 residues. Trimming at V came to 6 bases and at J to 7 bases, leaving 12 bases not matched to a gene. The CDR3 DNA sequence: TGTGCCAGCAGTTATCGACAGGGTATGGGGAATGAGCAGTTCTTC. Protein product: CASSYRQGMGNEQFF.

Written as DNA, the CDR3 is TGTGCCAGCAGTGAACAGGGTTTCGAGCAGTACTTC. Its protein product is CASSEQGFEQYF. V usage is TRBV28 and J usage is TRBJ2-7; perhaps TRBD1 as D (6 bases). The CDR3 contains 12 residues. Germline V lookup: CDR1 MDHEN, CDR2 SYDVKM. Trimming pared 5 bases from V and 6 bases from J, leaving 11 bases between.

In its sample, this clonotype was seen many times. The chain has TRBV20-1 and TRBJ2-3; D gene ambiguous. The CDR3 has 11 amino acids. Per germline, CDR1 DFQATT and CDR2 SNEGSKA (reference sequence). The V and J ends lost 4 bases and 4 bases respectively, with 6 bases between them. CDR3 DNA: TGCAGTGCTATCGCTTCAGATACGCAGTATTTT. Translation: CSAIASDTQYF.

The table lists this clonotype with a few counts. The chain has TRBV4-3 and TRBJ1-4; D gene unclear. This CDR3 is 16 amino acids long. Per germline, CDR1 LGHNA and CDR2 YSLEER. V was shortened by 4 bases and J by 0 bases, with 12 bases between the two germline ends. The CDR3 sequence: CASSLNPQATNEKLFF. The DNA for the CDR3 is TGCGCCAGCAGCCTGAACCCACAAGCAACTAATGAAAAACTGTTTTTT.

V usage is TRBV7-8 and J usage is TRBJ2-1; 8 nucleotides match TRBD2. In germline, CDR1 is SGHVS, CDR2 FQNEAQ. CDR3 length equals 16 residues. Unmatched junction bases numbered 7, after V lost 2 bases and J lost 4 bases. In DNA form, the CDR3 reads TGTGCCAGCAGCTTACGGGGCGGGACTAGTTACAATGAGCAGTTCTTC. Translated: CASSLRGGTSYNEQFF.

The sample holds a few counts of this clonotype. The CDR3 sequence is CASSEVGPIGEQYF. In nucleotides, the CDR3 is TGTGCCAGCAGTGAAGTTGGTCCCATAGGCGAGCAGTACTTC. This chain links TRBV2 with TRBJ2-7; D call uncertain. CDR3 size: 14 residues. CDR1 is SNHLY, CDR2 FYNNEI, per germline. The V and J ends lost 1 base and 6 bases respectively, with 13 bases between them. Looking up the rest from reference TRBV2 and TRBJ2-7 gives the full variable domain: EPEVTQTPSHQVTQMGQEVILRCVPISNHLYFYWYRQILGQKVEFLVSFYNNEISEKSEIFDDQFSVERPDGSNFTLKIRSTKLEDSAMYFCASSEVGPIGEQYFGPGTRLTVT.

In regard to this clonotype: This could be a read error, since a much larger clone is one nucleotide away. J is TRBJ1-2 and V is TRBV3-1; D ambiguous. Germline V gene data show CDR1 as LGHDT and CDR2 as YNNKEL (reference sequence). The CDR3 is made up of 14 amino acids. DNA for the CDR3: TGTGCCAGCAGCCGTACAGTCCTTAACTATGGCTACATCTTC. It yields the protein CASSRTVLNYGYIF.

This clonotype has only a few counts. CDR3 protein: CASSLNGGAIYEQYF. As DNA, the CDR3 is TGTGCCAGCAGCTTAAACGGGGGGGCGATTTACGAGCAGTACTTC. The chain has TRBV7-2 and TRBJ2-7, with TRBD2 identical over 8 bases. The CDR3 contains 15 residues. Germline V gene sequence: CDR1 SGHTA, CDR2 FQGNSA. The trim removed 2 bases at V and 4 bases at J, leaving 7 bases unmatched.

This clonotype was detected only a few times. The V and J genes are TRBV3-1 and TRBJ2-1, with D perhaps TRBD2 (6 bases). Germline V gene sequence: CDR1 LGHDT, CDR2 YNNKEL (reference sequence). V was cut by 3 bases and J by 0 bases, with 18 bases left in between. The CDR3 has 18 residues. Here the CDR3 DNA reads TGTGCCAGCAGCCAGGACTCCACTAGCTTAAGCTCCTACAATGAGCAGTTCTTC. Translating gives CASSQDSTSLSSYNEQFF.